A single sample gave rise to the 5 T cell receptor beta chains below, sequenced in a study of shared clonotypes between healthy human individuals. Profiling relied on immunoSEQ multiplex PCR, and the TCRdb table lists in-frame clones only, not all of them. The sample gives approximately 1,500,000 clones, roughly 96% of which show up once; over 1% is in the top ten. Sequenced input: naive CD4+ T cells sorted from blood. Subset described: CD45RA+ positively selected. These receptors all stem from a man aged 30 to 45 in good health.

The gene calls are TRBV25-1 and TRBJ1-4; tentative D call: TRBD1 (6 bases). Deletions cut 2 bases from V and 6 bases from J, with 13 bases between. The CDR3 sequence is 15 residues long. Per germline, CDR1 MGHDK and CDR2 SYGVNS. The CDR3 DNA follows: TGTGCCAGCAGTGAAATGGGGCAGGGGTATGAAAAACTGTTTTTT. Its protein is CASSEMGQGYEKLFF. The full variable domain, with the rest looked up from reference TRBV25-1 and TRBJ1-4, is EADIYQTPRYLVIGTGKKITLECSQTMGHDKMYWYQQDPGMELHLIHYSYGVNSTEKGDLSSESTVSRIRTEHFPLTLESARPSHTSQYLCASSEMGQGYEKLFFGSGTQLSVL.

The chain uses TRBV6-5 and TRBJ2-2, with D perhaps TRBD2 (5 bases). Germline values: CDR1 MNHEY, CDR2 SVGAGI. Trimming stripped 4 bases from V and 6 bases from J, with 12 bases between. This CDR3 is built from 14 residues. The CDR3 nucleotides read TGTGCCAGCAGTTCTAGCACTTCCCCCGGGGAGCTGTTTTTT. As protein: CASSSSTSPGELFF.

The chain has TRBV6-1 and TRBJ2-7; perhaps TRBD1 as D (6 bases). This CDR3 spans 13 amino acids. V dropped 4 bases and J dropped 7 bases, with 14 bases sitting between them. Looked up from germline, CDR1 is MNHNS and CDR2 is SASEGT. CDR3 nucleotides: TGTGCCAGCAGTGCGAACAGGGACGGGGAGCAGTACTTC. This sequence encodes CASSANRDGEQYF.

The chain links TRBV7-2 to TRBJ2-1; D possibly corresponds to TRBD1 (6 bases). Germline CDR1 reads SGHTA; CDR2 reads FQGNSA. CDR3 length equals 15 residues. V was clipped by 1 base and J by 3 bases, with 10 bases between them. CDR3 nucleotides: TGTGCCAGCAGCTTAGGTGGGGGACACTACAATGAGCAGTTCTTC. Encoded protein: CASSLGGGHYNEQFF.

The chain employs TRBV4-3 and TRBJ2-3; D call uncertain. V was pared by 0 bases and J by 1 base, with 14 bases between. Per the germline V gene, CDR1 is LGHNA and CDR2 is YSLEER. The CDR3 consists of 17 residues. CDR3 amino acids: CASSQDTTSFGTDTQYF. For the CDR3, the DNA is TGCGCCAGCAGCCAAGACACGACAAGCTTTGGCACAGATACGCAGTATTTT.